The 29 T cell receptor beta chains given below trace back to one sample, sequenced in a study of blood T cells in healthy people across ages. A J-beta primer mix and a sample-barcoded 5' primer were used in a second PCR of roughly 6 to 11 cycles. Using its own MiXCR run on the 5' RACE reads, TCRdb lists one record per CDR3 protein. This repertoire shows about 670,000 distinct CDR3 sequences, over 40% found once; its top ten account for about 13%. The sequencing input was blood. These receptors came from a woman older than 75 in good health.

The chain joins TRBV4-1 to TRBJ1-3; tentatively, D is TRBD1 (5 bases). V was cut by 1 base and J by 0 bases, with 19 bases left in between. Per germline, CDR1 MGHRA and CDR2 YSYEKL. The CDR3 runs to 19 residues. The DNA of the CDR3 is TGCGCCAGCAGCCAAGGCGGGACTGCGGAGCCTCTCTCTGGAAACACCATATATTTT. The encoded protein is CASSQGGTAEPLSGNTIYF.

V usage is TRBV5-6 and J usage is TRBJ2-1, with 11 bases lining up with TRBD2. The CDR3 has 15 residues. Germline V gene sequence: CDR1 SGHDT, CDR2 YYEEEE. V was pared by 6 bases and J by 7 bases, with 9 bases of the junction left unmatched. The CDR3 loop reads CASTLLAGGENEQFF. DNA of the CDR3: TGTGCCAGCACCCTGCTAGCGGGAGGCGAGAATGAGCAGTTCTTC.

The J gene is TRBJ2-1, the V gene TRBV7-9, with 9 bases identical to TRBD2. CDR3 length: 15 amino acids. The J segment lost 2 bases and the V segment lost 6 bases, leaving 5 bases of the junction unmatched. Germline V gives CDR1 SEHNR, CDR2 FQNEAQ (reference sequence). The CDR3 protein is CASRPSGAAYNEQFF. The DNA of the CDR3 is TGTGCCAGCAGGCCTAGCGGGGCCGCCTACAATGAGCAGTTCTTC.

This clonotype was recorded at least ten times. The chain recombines TRBV6-6 with TRBJ2-5; tentative D call: TRBD1 (5 bases). Deletions cut 7 bases from V and 0 bases from J, with 9 bases between. The germline CDR1 and CDR2 sequences are MNHNY and SVGAGI (reference sequence). CDR3 length: 13 amino acids. The CDR3 nucleotides are TGTGCCAGCACCAGACAGTACCAAGAGACCCAGTACTTC. This translates into CASTRQYQETQYF.

This clonotype was detected a few times. The rearrangement links TRBV9 to TRBJ1-1; 8 nucleotides match TRBD1. The length of the CDR3 is 14 residues. The J segment lost 3 bases and the V segment lost 1 base, leaving 2 bases of the junction unmatched. The germline V gene encodes CDR1 SGDLS and CDR2 YYNGEE. The chain's CDR3 is CASSVNRGDTEAFF. CDR3 in DNA: TGTGCCAGCAGCGTAAACAGGGGGGACACTGAAGCTTTCTTT. Using reference TRBV9 and TRBJ1-1 for the parts outside the CDR3, the full variable domain is DSGVTQTPKHLITATGQRVTLRCSPRSGDLSVYWYQQSLDQGLQFLIQYYNGEERAKGNILERFSAQQFPDLHSELNLSSLELGDSALYFCASSVNRGDTEAFFGQGTRLTVV.

This clonotype was seen a few times. The chain's CDR3 is CASSKEGLLNTEAFF. CDR3 in DNA: TGTGCCAGCAGCAAAGAAGGACTGTTGAACACTGAAGCTTTCTTT. The V gene is TRBV11-2, the J gene TRBJ1-1, with no clear D. Germline V gives CDR1 SGHAT, CDR2 FQNNGV. The CDR3 is made up of 15 amino acids. V was pared by 5 bases and J by 0 bases, with 13 bases between.

This clonotype turned up a few times. This chain uses TRBV28 with TRBJ1-4; no clear D. Germline V gene sequence: CDR1 MDHEN, CDR2 SYDVKM. The CDR3 extends over 12 amino acids. V dropped 3 bases and J dropped 7 bases, with 6 bases sitting between them. The CDR3 spells CASSLWPEKLFF. CDR3 coding DNA: TGTGCCAGCAGTTTGTGGCCTGAAAAACTGTTTTTT.

The chain uses TRBV18 and TRBJ2-7; D gene unclear. The CDR3 has 14 residues. Trimming removed 5 bases from V and 1 base from J, with 12 bases in between. In germline, CDR1 is KGHSH, CDR2 LQKENI. CDR3 region: CASSYVGKSYEQYF. The DNA for the CDR3 is TGTGCCAGCTCATATGTGGGGAAATCCTACGAGCAGTACTTC.

The rearrangement uses TRBV4-1 and TRBJ2-4; 9 positions match TRBD1. The DNA end is a closer match to TRBJ2-7, so the J assignment may be wrong. From germline, CDR1 is MGHRA and CDR2 YSYEKL. The CDR3 spans 17 residues. The CDR3 DNA reads TGCGCCAGCAGCCCTTTGGAGCCGGGACAGGGATGGTACGAGCAGTACTTC. Translating it yields CASSPLEPGQGWYEQYF.

This clonotype was recorded once. The chain uses TRBV29-1 and TRBJ1-2; D ambiguous. From germline, CDR1 is SQVTM and CDR2 ANQGSEA. Trimming took 3 bases from V and 4 from J, leaving 9 bases between them. The CDR3 has 12 amino acids. The CDR3 DNA reads TGCAGCGTTGACCAGGAGGTCTATGGCTACACCTTC. Translating it yields CSVDQEVYGYTF.

As to this clonotype: A read error may be the cause here, since a much bigger clone is one base away. The rearrangement joins TRBV28 to TRBJ2-1, with D perhaps TRBD1 (5 bases). V was clipped by 5 bases and J by 13 bases, with 24 bases between them. The CDR3 is made up of 15 amino acids. Germline V lookup: CDR1 MDHEN, CDR2 SYDVKM. CDR3 sequence: CASSPDSTPGETQFF. CDR3 coding DNA: TGTGCCAGCAGTCCCGACAGTACCCCTGGAGAGACCCAGTTCTTC.

This clonotype was seen a few times. The chain is built from TRBV28 and TRBJ1-2; 8 bases are a match to TRBD1. This CDR3 comprises 15 residues. Germline trimming cut 6 bases from V and 0 bases from J; bases unmatched to any gene: 6. Germline V gene sequence: CDR1 MDHEN, CDR2 SYDVKM. In nucleotides, the CDR3 is TGTGCCAGCAGACGACGGACAGGGTCTAACTATGGCTACACCTTC. Protein product: CASRRRTGSNYGYTF.

This clonotype showed up just a few times. V gene TRBV2 combines with J gene TRBJ1-3; D unclear. Germline CDR1 is SNHLY and CDR2 is FYNNEI. The germline V and J ends were trimmed by 7 bases and 0 bases, with 13 bases remaining between them. The CDR3 contains 15 residues. The CDR3 DNA reads TGTGCCAGCACCTCCCAAGGAGTCTCTGGAAACACCATATATTTT. Protein product: CASTSQGVSGNTIYF.

This clonotype appeared many times. V is TRBV12-3 or TRBV12-4 and J is TRBJ2-5; no clear D. Trimming removed 3 bases from V and 5 bases from J, with 4 bases in between. This CDR3 is built from 11 residues. CDR3 in DNA: TGTGCCAGCAGTTTGTTTGAGACCCAGTACTTC. Translation: CASSLFETQYF.

This clonotype occurred a few times. This chain uses TRBV2 with TRBJ1-5, with a tentative D call TRBD1 (6 bases). The germline V gene encodes CDR1 SNHLY and CDR2 FYNNEI. The CDR3 contains 14 residues. The V end was cut by 1 base, the J end by 3 bases, with 7 bases between. The CDR3 DNA reads TGTGCCAGCAGTGAAGGGACAGCCAATCAGCCCCAGCATTTT. Its protein is CASSEGTANQPQHF. The whole variable domain, filled in from reference TRBV2 and TRBJ1-5, reads EPEVTQTPSHQVTQMGQEVILRCVPISNHLYFYWYRQILGQKVEFLVSFYNNEISEKSEIFDDQFSVERPDGSNFTLKIRSTKLEDSAMYFCASSEGTANQPQHFGDGTRLSIL.

The chain links TRBV29-1 to TRBJ1-2, with TRBD1 matching over 7 bases. Germline V gene lookup returns CDR1 SQVTM and CDR2 ANQGSEA. The CDR3 has 16 amino acids. V lost 5 bases to trimming and J lost 2 bases; unmatched junction nucleotides: 14. Here the CDR3 DNA reads TGCAGCGTTCCCCTTGGACAGGACGGATCCAACTATGGCTACACCTTC. Amino acid sequence: CSVPLGQDGSNYGYTF. Based on the CDR3 plus reference TRBV29-1 and TRBJ1-2, the full variable domain is SAVISQKPSRDICQRGTSLTIQCQVDSQVTMMFWYRQQPGQSLTLIATANQGSEATYESGFVIDKFPISRPNLTFSTLTVSNMSPEDSSIYLCSVPLGQDGSNYGYTFGSGTRLTVV.

V and J are TRBV12-3 or TRBV12-4 and TRBJ2-1; 8 nucleotides line up with TRBD1. This CDR3 comprises 14 residues. Trimming took 7 bases from V and 4 from J; bases not matched to a gene: 6. For the CDR3, the DNA is TGTGCCAGCACCCTACAGGGGGTTTACAATGAGCAGTTCTTC. It yields the protein CASTLQGVYNEQFF.

The chain is built from TRBV6-5 and TRBJ1-2, with 7 bases aligning to TRBD1. CDR3 length equals 14 residues. V dropped 7 bases and J dropped 4; count of bases not matched to a gene: 9. From germline, CDR1 is MNHEY and CDR2 SVGAGI. CDR3 protein: CASKLDRPPYGYTF. CDR3 DNA: TGTGCCAGCAAGCTGGACAGGCCACCCTATGGCTACACCTTC.

The chain joins TRBV7-3 to TRBJ2-4, with D tentatively TRBD1 (6 bases). Matching the DNA end better, TRBJ2-5 makes the J call doubtful. CDR1 is SGHTA and CDR2 is FQGTGA in the germline V gene. The CDR3 runs to 13 residues. Here the CDR3 reads CASSHGQQETQYF. The DNA for the CDR3 is TGTGCCAGCAGTCATGGACAGCAAGAGACCCAGTACTTC.

This clonotype was recorded at least ten times. The gene calls are TRBV24-1 and TRBJ2-3, with 9 nucleotides matching TRBD1. The junction had 8 bases not matched to a gene; V was cut back by 9 bases and J by 5 bases. This CDR3 contains 14 residues. CDR1 and CDR2 from the germline V gene are KGHDR and SFDVKD. DNA of the CDR3: TGTGCCACCGGACCGGGACAGGGACTAGATACGCAGTATTTT. Its protein product is CATGPGQGLDTQYF.

This clonotype appeared many times. The chain couples TRBV3-1 to TRBJ2-5, with D possibly TRBD1 on 5 matching bases. The V and J ends lost 5 bases and 7 bases respectively, with 17 bases between them. Per germline, CDR1 LGHDT and CDR2 YNNKEL (reference sequence). The CDR3 sequence is 14 residues long. CDR3 residues: CASSSYSGARTQYF. The DNA for the CDR3 is TGTGCCAGCAGCTCCTATAGTGGGGCCCGGACCCAGTACTTC.

This rearrangement joins TRBV10-3 to TRBJ2-5, with 7 positions matching TRBD1. Germline V CDR1 and CDR2: ENHRY, SYGVKD. Trimming cost V 9 bases and J 0 bases; bases outside gene matches: 4. The CDR3 contains 13 residues. CDR3 residues: CAIKQGHQETQYF. The CDR3 DNA follows: TGTGCCATTAAACAGGGGCACCAAGAGACCCAGTACTTC.

The sample holds many counts of this clonotype. The chain couples TRBV4-2 to TRBJ2-4, with TRBD2 matching over 13 bases. V gave up 4 bases and J gave up 9 bases; unmatched junction bases: 15. The CDR3 extends over 18 amino acids. Germline lookup yields CDR1 LGHNA and CDR2 YNFKEQ. The CDR3, as DNA: TGTGCCAGCAGCCCCCGGACTAGCGGGGGTACCCGGTCCCTCATTCAGTACTTC. It translates to CASSPRTSGGTRSLIQYF.

Points on this clonotype: A much larger clone differs from this one at a single base, so this may be a read error. The genes are TRBV20-1 and TRBJ2-1, with D hard to call. The CDR3 is made up of 15 amino acids. Germline loops: CDR1 DFQATT, CDR2 SNEGSKA (reference sequence). The CDR3 reads CSARGGTSSCNEQFF. The CDR3 DNA reads TGCAGTGCTAGAGGCGGTACCAGCTCCTGCAATGAGCAGTTCTTC.

This clonotype was seen only once. It may be a read error: a sequence one base away is much more abundant. The rearrangement joins TRBV24-1 to TRBJ1-5, with 8 bases fitting TRBD1. Unmatched junction bases numbered 7, after V lost 4 bases and J lost 3 bases. This CDR3 region has 16 residues. Germline values: CDR1 KGHDR, CDR2 SFDVKD. DNA for the CDR3: TGTGCCACCAGTGACTCTGGACAGGGCTTCAATCAGCCCCAGCATTTT. The encoded protein is CATSDSGQGFNQPQHF.

This clonotype has just a few counts. The CDR3 nucleotides are TGCGCCAGCAGTTCGGCACTCCTTCCGGGACAGGGATCGACCGGGGAGCTGTTTTTT. Amino acid sequence: CASSSALLPGQGSTGELFF. The J gene is TRBJ2-2, the V gene TRBV5-1; 9 positions agree with TRBD1. The CDR3 consists of 19 residues. Germline V CDR1 and CDR2: SGHRS, YFSETQ. The junction had 19 bases not matched to a gene; V was cut back by 5 bases and J by 5 bases.

The chain combines TRBV5-6 with TRBJ2-3; 12 nucleotides match TRBD2. V gave up 3 bases and J gave up 1 base; unmatched junction bases: 6. There are 17 residues in the CDR3. CDR1 is SGHDT, CDR2 YYEEEE, per germline. As DNA, the CDR3 is TGTGCCAGCAGCTGGGGACTAGCGGGCCTATGCACAGATACGCAGTATTTT. Encoded protein: CASSWGLAGLCTDTQYF.

The chain couples TRBV15 to TRBJ2-7, with D hard to call. The CDR3 is 14 residues long. Trimming removed 0 bases from V and 0 bases from J, with 6 bases in between. Germline CDR1 reads LNHNV; CDR2 reads YYDKDF (reference sequence). Written as DNA, the CDR3 is TGTGCCACCAGCAGAGAACCGGGCTCCTACGAGCAGTACTTC. This translates into CATSREPGSYEQYF.

The chain carries TRBV3-1 and TRBJ1-1, with D maybe TRBD1 (6 bases). V was shortened by 0 bases and J by 12 bases, with 14 bases between the two germline ends. The CDR3 covers 13 residues. CDR1 and CDR2 (germline): LGHDT, YNNKEL (reference sequence). DNA for the CDR3: TGTGCCAGCAGCCAAGATCGAGAAGGGGGATCTTTCTTT. Its translation: CASSQDREGGSFF.